The 16 T cell receptor beta chains in this list originate from one sample, sequenced in a study of blood T cell repertoires in COVID-19. This table comes from immunoSEQ multiplex PCR, and its TCRdb copy is limited to in-frame clones, with some not included. The sample gives around 160,000 clones, 81% of which show up once; roughly 8% is in the top ten. Sequenced sample: peripheral blood. These receptors all stem from a human donor with acute or convalescent COVID-19. The donor label of this sample is uncertain.

The J gene is TRBJ2-1, the V gene TRBV15, with a weak D call TRBD2 (6 bases). The CDR3 totals 17 residues. The ends were cut back, 0 bases at V and 10 bases at J, with 22 bases in the middle. Germline V gives CDR1 LNHNV, CDR2 YYDKDF (reference sequence). The CDR3 region has the DNA TGTGCCACCAGCAGAGAACCCCCTCTAGGAGGGAGAAGGGAGCAGTTCTTC. Translated, it gives CATSREPPLGGRREQFF. The complete variable domain, with remaining parts taken from reference TRBV15 and TRBJ2-1, reads DAMVIQNPRYQVTQFGKPVTLSCSQTLNHNVMYWYQQKSSQAPKLLFHYYDKDFNNEADTPDNFQSRRPNTSFCFLDIRSPGLGDTAMYLCATSREPPLGGRREQFFGPGTRLTVL.

The chain couples TRBV10-3 to TRBJ1-5; D ambiguous. The CDR3 length is 15 residues. Germline V CDR1 and CDR2: ENHRY, SYGVKD. V was pared by 3 bases and J by 2 bases, with 11 bases between. CDR3 region: CAISDQFEGNQPQHF. CDR3 coding DNA: TGTGCCATCAGTGACCAGTTCGAAGGCAATCAGCCCCAGCATTTT.

The rearrangement joins TRBV6-1 to TRBJ1-5; perhaps TRBD1 as D (6 bases). The CDR3 sequence is 16 residues long. V lost 2 bases to trimming and J lost 0 bases, with 11 bases between them. Germline CDR1 and CDR2: MNHNS and SASEGT. The DNA of the CDR3 is TGTGCCAGCAGTGAAATCGGACAGATTAGCAATCAGCCCCAGCATTTT. Translating it yields CASSEIGQISNQPQHF.

Only a few counts were recorded for this clone. V and J are TRBV6-6 and TRBJ1-3; D may be TRBD1 (5 bases). The CDR3 extends over 14 amino acids. Germline V gene lookup returns CDR1 MNHNY and CDR2 SVGAGI (reference sequence). Trimming left V 6 bases short and J 1 base short, with 10 bases between. For the CDR3, the DNA is TGTGCCAGCAGATCAGGGCAATCTGGAAACACCATATATTTT. Translating gives CASRSGQSGNTIYF.

This clone was seen only once. The V gene is TRBV7-6, the J gene TRBJ2-1; D might be TRBD1 (6 bases). Germline V CDR1 and CDR2: SGHVS, FNYEAQ. The ends were cut back, 5 bases at V and 2 bases at J, with 13 bases in the middle. CDR3 length equals 15 residues. The CDR3 loop reads CASSPGATTYNEQFF. The CDR3 nucleotides are TGTGCCAGCAGCCCAGGGGCTACAACCTACAATGAGCAGTTCTTC.

This chain joins TRBV7-6 and TRBJ2-4, with D tentatively TRBD1 (5 bases). The germline V gene encodes CDR1 SGHVS and CDR2 FNYEAQ. Trimming pared 5 bases from V and 6 bases from J, leaving 14 bases between. The CDR3 is made up of 14 amino acids. The CDR3 coding sequence is TGTGCCAGCAGCGCGCCCGCCCAGGGAAACATTCAGTACTTC. Protein product: CASSAPAQGNIQYF.

The gene calls are TRBV6-1 and TRBJ1-6; TRBD1 aligns across 7 bases. This CDR3 contains 16 residues. V gave up 2 bases and J gave up 8 bases; unmatched junction bases: 9. Germline V gene lookup returns CDR1 MNHNS and CDR2 SASEGT. Here the CDR3 DNA reads TGTGCCAGCAGTGAACCACTTGGACAGGCCTATTCACCCCTCCACTTT. Translation: CASSEPLGQAYSPLHF.

J is TRBJ1-6 and V is TRBV9; 7 bases match TRBD1. The germline V gene encodes CDR1 SGDLS and CDR2 YYNGEE. This CDR3 has 14 residues. Trimming took 0 bases from V and 10 from J; bases not matched to a gene: 4. CDR3 sequence (DNA): TGTGCCAGCAGCGTAGAGGAAGGGGGCTCACCCCTCCACTTT. Translation gives CASSVEEGGSPLHF.

This clone came up once. This chain joins TRBV15 and TRBJ2-7; D call uncertain. This CDR3 region has 12 residues. Trimming took off 1 base at V and 6 bases at J, with 7 bases between the two ends. Germline V gene data show CDR1 as LNHNV and CDR2 as YYDKDF (reference sequence). In DNA form, the CDR3 reads TGTGCCACCAGCAGAGGAGGATCCGAGCAGTACGTC. Translating gives CATSRGGSEQYV.

The chain combines TRBV19 with TRBJ1-1, with a weak D call TRBD1 (5 bases). V lost 5 bases, J lost 0 bases, and 16 bases lay in between. This CDR3 region has 16 residues. The germline V gene encodes CDR1 LNHDA and CDR2 SQIVND (reference sequence). CDR3 nucleotides: TGTGCCAGTAGTGACAGCGCTTTCCTCCTGAACACTGAAGCTTTCTTT. Amino acid sequence: CASSDSAFLLNTEAFF.

This clone has just a few counts. The chain has TRBV9 and TRBJ2-2; possibly TRBD1 for D (6 bases). The germline V gene has CDR1 SGDLS and CDR2 YYNGEE. This CDR3 contains 14 residues. The V end lost 3 bases, the J end lost 1 base, and 7 bases lay between the germline ends. As DNA, the CDR3 is TGTGCCAGCAGCGCACAGGGGAACACCGGGGAGCTGTTTTTT. This codes for CASSAQGNTGELFF.

The CDR3 nucleotides are TGTGCCAGCAGCTTGGCAGGGGGCGCGGGCACTGAAGCTTTCTTT. Protein product: CASSLAGGAGTEAFF. The gene calls are TRBV5-6 and TRBJ1-1; 8 nucleotides align to TRBD1. Germline V gene data show CDR1 as SGHDT and CDR2 as YYEEEE. This CDR3 is built from 15 residues. Trimming took 0 bases from V and 4 from J; bases not matched to a gene: 5.

This clone was found a few times. This chain joins TRBV6-5 and TRBJ1-1, with D tentatively TRBD1 (6 bases). CDR1 MNHEY and CDR2 SVGAGI come from the germline V gene. The CDR3 covers 14 residues. Trimming pared 2 bases from V and 6 bases from J, leaving 13 bases between. DNA of the CDR3: TGTGCCAGCAGTTACGGCGGCAGGGGAGCTGAAGCTTTCTTT. Translating it yields CASSYGGRGAEAFF.

This rearrangement joins TRBV25-1 to TRBJ1-1, with D unclear. The CDR3 is made up of 11 amino acids. Trimming took 6 bases from V and 5 from J, leaving 7 bases between them. CDR1 and CDR2 (germline): MGHDK, SYGVNS. The CDR3 DNA sequence: TGTGCCAGCAGCTCCTCGACTGAAGCTTTCTTT. Translation gives CASSSSTEAFF.

This clone was detected a few times. The chain employs TRBV18 and TRBJ1-2; D is unresolved. The V and J ends lost 2 bases and 3 bases respectively, with 7 bases between them. This CDR3 region has 13 residues. Germline-derived CDR1 and CDR2 are KGHSH and LQKENI. CDR3 sequence: CASSPGSDYGYTF. CDR3 nucleotide sequence: TGTGCCAGCTCACCAGGCAGTGACTATGGCTACACCTTC.

The CDR3 DNA reads as TGTGCCAGCAGCTTAAGCAGGCAAGAGACCCAGTACTTC. Its protein is CASSLSRQETQYF. V is TRBV7-3 and J is TRBJ2-5; D is uncertain. Trimming cost V 1 base and J 2 bases, with 5 bases left between them. The CDR3 runs 13 residues. Germline lookup yields CDR1 SGHTA and CDR2 FQGTGA.